The subject of this entry is one TCR beta chain. What it binds is unknown. The data belong to a study of CXCR3-negative and CXCR3-positive naive CD8 T cells. Points from the study as a whole: In CXCR3-positive naive cells, the TRB CDR3s were more hydrophobic than in CXCR3-negative naive cells.

UMI-tagged TRB cDNA libraries were built via 5' RACE. TCRdb reprocessed the 5' RACE reads, keeping one entry per CDR3 protein, no DNA. In all, the sample yields about 140,000 distinct CDR3 sequences. Sequencing was carried out using naive CXCR3+ CD8+ T cells from blood. As to subset: CD45RO-CCR7+CD27+CD95- naive CD8+ T cells expressing CXCR3 (TNR3+). The origin of this receptor is a human donor in good health. Some clones in this sample may be carry-over from other donors' samples.

CDR3: CASSLGGALQETQYF. J is TRBJ2-5 and V is TRBV5-5; TCRdb calls TRBD1, which cannot be checked without DNA. The CDR3 contains 15 residues. Germline V gives CDR1 SGHKS, CDR2 YYEKEE (reference sequence).